Each of the 30 T cell receptor beta chains below was sequenced from the same sample in a study of shared clonotypes between healthy human individuals. Terminally differentiated effector memory CD45RA+ cells were excluded from the naive CD8 cells, which were CD45RO-negative and positively selected for CCR7. Using immunoSEQ multiplex PCR, the repertoire was profiled, and TCRdb retains in-frame clones only, with some absent. The sample comprises approximately 2,200,000 clones, about 93% of which are singletons, and approximately 1.7% rests with the top ten. Source material: naive CD8+ T cells from PBMCs. These receptor sequences come from a young man in good health. Some clones in this sample may be carry-over from other donors' samples.

The chain has TRBV6-6 and TRBJ1-3; D is perhaps TRBD1 (6 bases). Trimming removed 6 bases at V and 4 bases at J, with 19 bases between. Germline-derived CDR1 and CDR2 are MNHNY and SVGAGI (reference sequence). The CDR3 loop spans 16 amino acids. CDR3 nucleotide sequence: TGTGCCAGCAGGTCAGGGGTTCTGGACTCGGGAAACACCATATATTTT. It specifies CASRSGVLDSGNTIYF.

The chain carries TRBV6-1 and TRBJ1-1, with 9 bases matching TRBD1. The CDR3 spans 16 residues. CDR1 MNHNS and CDR2 SASEGT come from the germline V gene. J gave up 5 bases and V 4 bases, and 11 bases lay outside the gene matches. The CDR3 DNA reads as TGTGCCAGCAGTGTCACAGGGGGCGCGGGGTGGACTGAAGCTTTCTTT. Translating gives CASSVTGGAGWTEAFF.

The sample holds a few counts of this clone. The chain has TRBV2 and TRBJ1-3, with 7 bases identical to TRBD1. Trimming at V came to 6 bases and at J to 0 bases, leaving 8 bases not matched to a gene. Germline CDR1 reads SNHLY; CDR2 reads FYNNEI. The CDR3 loop spans 16 amino acids. As DNA, the CDR3 is TGTGCCAGCAGGGATCCGGGACAGCCCTCTGGAAACACCATATATTTT. The encoded protein is CASRDPGQPSGNTIYF.

The chain couples TRBV9 to TRBJ2-4; the D gene is possibly TRBD1 (6 bases). Between the trimmed V and J ends, which lost 4 bases and 5 bases, there was a span of 16 bases. Germline V gene lookup returns CDR1 SGDLS and CDR2 YYNGEE. This CDR3 has 15 amino acids. CDR3 protein: CASSTTWTEENIQYF. CDR3 nucleotide sequence: TGTGCCAGCAGCACCACCTGGACAGAAGAAAACATTCAGTACTTC.

The rearrangement links TRBV27 to TRBJ1-1, with a weak D call TRBD1 (5 bases). Germline values: CDR1 MNHEY, CDR2 SMNVEV (reference sequence). Trimming removed 3 bases at V and 0 bases at J, with 14 bases between. This CDR3 comprises 16 residues. CDR3 nucleotide sequence: TGTGCCAGCAGTTTTTACGGGGGTCAAGTGAACACTGAAGCTTTCTTT. Translation: CASSFYGGQVNTEAFF.

This clone was recorded once. The rearrangement uses TRBV4-3 and TRBJ2-7; 14 bases are a match to TRBD2. Germline V gene sequence: CDR1 LGHNA, CDR2 YSLEER. V shed 5 bases, J shed 4 bases, and the junction held 19 bases outside the gene matches. This CDR3 region has 20 residues. CDR3 sequence: CASSFKIPGLAGVSGYEQYF. In nucleotides, the CDR3 is TGCGCCAGCAGCTTTAAGATCCCGGGACTAGCGGGAGTGTCCGGGTACGAGCAGTACTTC.

The chain joins TRBV5-4 to TRBJ2-7, with TRBD1 matching 12 bases. The trim removed 4 bases at V and 5 bases at J, leaving 7 bases unmatched. Germline CDR1 reads SGHNT; CDR2 reads YYREEE (reference sequence). The CDR3 has 15 amino acids. CDR3 in DNA: TGTGCCAGCAGCGCCGGGACAGGGGGCTTCGACGAGCAGTACTTC. Translation gives CASSAGTGGFDEQYF.

The genes are TRBV5-4 and TRBJ2-1; 12 positions match TRBD2. Losses at the gene ends were 4 bases for V and 8 bases for J; bases not matched to a gene: 7. Germline CDR1 and CDR2: SGHNT and YYREEE (reference sequence). The CDR3 spans 15 residues. Written as DNA, the CDR3 is TGTGCCAGCAGCGTCTGGACTAGCGGGAATGATGAGCAGTTCTTC. Translated: CASSVWTSGNDEQFF.

This clone was counted once. The gene calls are TRBV2 and TRBJ1-5; no clear D gene. The V and J ends lost 3 bases and 3 bases respectively, with 6 bases between them. Germline values: CDR1 SNHLY, CDR2 FYNNEI. The length of the CDR3 is 13 residues. The CDR3 nucleotides read TGTGCCAGCAGTGACAGCCCCAATCAGCCCCAGCATTTT. Translation gives CASSDSPNQPQHF.

The chain is built from TRBV5-1 and TRBJ2-3; 13 positions match TRBD2. Germline CDR1 and CDR2: SGHRS and YFSETQ. V was clipped by 0 bases and J by 2 bases; unmatched bases: 9. The CDR3 totals 19 residues. CDR3 sequence reads: CASSLAHGLAGEYTDTQYF. CDR3 nucleotide sequence: TGCGCCAGCAGCTTGGCCCACGGACTAGCGGGAGAGTACACAGATACGCAGTATTTT.

This sequence joins TRBV27 and TRBJ2-7; a weak D match, TRBD1 (5 bases). This CDR3 has 12 amino acids. V shed 6 bases and J shed 3 bases, with 9 bases lying between them. Per germline, CDR1 MNHEY and CDR2 SMNVEV (reference sequence). The CDR3 loop is CASRTAGYEQYF. The CDR3 coding sequence is TGTGCCAGCAGGACAGCAGGCTACGAGCAGTACTTC.

The rearrangement joins TRBV11-3 to TRBJ1-1, with 9 bases that match TRBD1. Germline loops: CDR1 SGHNT, CDR2 YENEEA. V lost 3 bases and J lost 3; bases outside the gene matches: 5. This CDR3 has 15 residues. The chain's CDR3 is CASSFGQGTDTEAFF. The CDR3 bases are TGTGCCAGCAGCTTCGGACAGGGGACGGACACTGAAGCTTTCTTT.

The chain has TRBV10-3 and TRBJ1-4, with 7 positions matching TRBD1. The trim removed 6 bases at V and 4 bases at J, leaving 5 bases unmatched. Germline V CDR1 and CDR2: ENHRY, SYGVKD. The CDR3 totals 14 residues. The CDR3 loop is CAIRGTAVNEKLFF. The CDR3 coding sequence is TGTGCCATCAGGGGGACAGCCGTTAATGAAAAACTGTTTTTT.

For the CDR3, the DNA is TGTGCCAGCAGTTTGTCTGGCGGGCCGGACTACAATGAGCAGTTCTTC. It encodes CASSLSGGPDYNEQFF. The chain uses TRBV13 and TRBJ2-1; D is perhaps TRBD2 (5 bases). V was pared by 6 bases and J by 3 bases, with 18 bases between. Germline loops: CDR1 PRHDT, CDR2 FYEKMQ (reference sequence). The length of the CDR3 is 16 residues.

The count of this clone is one. The chain joins TRBV28 to TRBJ1-1; D call uncertain. The CDR3 covers 15 residues. The V and J ends lost 3 bases and 1 base respectively, with 12 bases between them. The germline CDR1 and CDR2 sequences are MDHEN and SYDVKM. CDR3 in DNA: TGTGCCAGCAGTTTGTTCGGCCGGGGGAACACTGAAGCTTTCTTT. It encodes CASSLFGRGNTEAFF.

The chain is built from TRBV5-6 and TRBJ1-4; D is unresolved. The ends were cut back, 2 bases at V and 4 bases at J, with 12 bases in the middle. Germline CDR1 and CDR2: SGHDT and YYEEEE. There are 15 residues in the CDR3. CDR3 in amino acids: CASSFGRPSNEKLFF. CDR3 DNA sequence: TGTGCCAGCAGCTTTGGCCGACCCAGTAATGAAAAACTGTTTTTT. The whole variable domain, filled in from reference TRBV5-6 and TRBJ1-4, reads DAGVTQSPTHLIKTRGQQVTLRCSPKSGHDTVSWYQQALGQGPQFIFQYYEEEERQRGNFPDRFSGHQFPNYSSELNVNALLLGDSALYLCASSFGRPSNEKLFFGSGTQLSVL.

V and J are TRBV11-2 and TRBJ2-5; the D gene is possibly TRBD2 (5 bases). With 5 bases removed from V and 5 bases from J, the gap between germline ends came to 15 bases. Germline CDR1 is SGHAT and CDR2 is FQNNGV. The CDR3 contains 14 residues. The CDR3 reads CASSPDGGYETQYF. Written as DNA, the CDR3 is TGTGCCAGCAGCCCGGACGGCGGGTATGAGACCCAGTACTTC.

V and J are TRBV7-2 and TRBJ2-2; TRBD2 matches 13 bases. CDR3 length equals 17 residues. With V trimmed by 5 bases and J by 3 bases, 6 bases remained unmatched. Germline loops: CDR1 SGHTA, CDR2 FQGNSA. CDR3 sequence (DNA): TGTGCCAGCAGCCCGGGACTAGCGGGACTATACACCGGGGAGCTGTTTTTT. This gives the protein CASSPGLAGLYTGELFF.

The chain uses TRBV27 and TRBJ2-7, with D perhaps matching TRBD1 or TRBD2 (5 bases each). V was cut by 5 bases and J by 2 bases, with 22 bases left in between. Germline CDR1 is MNHEY and CDR2 is SMNVEV (reference sequence). This CDR3 is 17 amino acids long. Here the CDR3 DNA reads TGTGCCAGCAGTCTCGCCTCCCGGGACGGTGAGACCTACGAGCAGTACTTC. Translation: CASSLASRDGETYEQYF.

This clone was seen just once. The rearrangement links TRBV4-3 to TRBJ1-2; D not certain. Germline CDR1 is LGHNA and CDR2 is YSLEER. The V end was cut by 4 bases, the J end by 0 bases, with 12 bases between. This CDR3 region has 15 residues. This CDR3 reads CASSPSGRANYGYTF. The CDR3 nucleotides read TGCGCCAGCAGCCCATCGGGGAGAGCTAACTATGGCTACACCTTC.

With regard to this clone: The sample carries other DNA sequences with the same CDR3. V is TRBV27 and J is TRBJ1-5; no firm D call. The CDR3 consists of 13 residues. Germline V lookup: CDR1 MNHEY, CDR2 SMNVEV (reference sequence). V gave up 2 bases and J gave up 5 bases, with 7 bases separating them. CDR3 amino acids: CASSLLGDQPQHF. In DNA, the CDR3 is TGTGCCAGCAGTTTACTTGGGGATCAGCCCCAGCATTTT.

The gene calls are TRBV29-1 and TRBJ2-4, with 10 bases lining up with TRBD2. This CDR3 comprises 12 residues. V was pared by 6 bases and J by 6 bases, with 2 bases of the junction left unmatched. From germline, CDR1 is SQVTM and CDR2 ANQGSEA. The CDR3 region has the DNA TGCAGCGTAAGGACTAGCGGAAACATTCAGTACTTC. Protein: CSVRTSGNIQYF.

The gene calls are TRBV5-8 and TRBJ2-7; D ambiguous. CDR1 is SGHTS and CDR2 is YDEGEE in the germline V gene. The V end lost 1 base, the J end lost 4 bases, and 6 bases lay between the germline ends. The CDR3 covers 12 residues. The CDR3 loop reads CASSLSVYEQYF. The CDR3 nucleotides read TGTGCCAGCAGCTTGTCGGTGTACGAGCAGTACTTC.

This sequence joins TRBV10-3 and TRBJ2-7, with D possibly being TRBD2 (5 bases). The CDR3 consists of 15 residues. Germline values: CDR1 ENHRY, CDR2 SYGVKD. Trimming took off 0 bases at V and 4 bases at J, with 13 bases between the two ends. DNA of the CDR3: TGTGCCATCAGTGAGTCCGGGGTCGGCTTTTACGAGCAGTACTTC. Translating it yields CAISESGVGFYEQYF.

The rearrangement links TRBV7-9 to TRBJ1-1, with D possibly matching TRBD1 (6 bases). With 5 bases removed from V and 1 base from J, the gap between germline ends came to 14 bases. Germline-derived CDR1 and CDR2 are SEHNR and FQNEAQ (reference sequence). This CDR3 spans 15 amino acids. The chain's CDR3 is CASSDKDSPNTEAFF. The CDR3 DNA reads TGTGCCAGCAGCGATAAGGACAGCCCGAACACTGAAGCTTTCTTT.

This chain connects TRBV6-5 to TRBJ2-2; no clear D. The germline V and J ends were trimmed by 11 bases and 3 bases, with 16 bases remaining between them. This CDR3 spans 14 amino acids. Germline CDR1 reads MNHEY; CDR2 reads SVGAGI. CDR3 bases: TGTGCCGTAGGATTGAAGGAATACACCGGGGAGCTGTTTTTT. Its protein is CAVGLKEYTGELFF.

The chain uses TRBV19 and TRBJ2-1; 8 bases fit TRBD2. The germline V gene has CDR1 LNHDA and CDR2 SQIVND (reference sequence). The CDR3 loop spans 13 amino acids. DNA of the CDR3: TGTGCTACGGGGGGGCTCTCCTACAATGAGCAGTTCTTC. Translation: CATGGLSYNEQFF.

This clone was seen a single time. The V and J genes are TRBV9 and TRBJ2-5, with 9 bases fitting TRBD1. Per germline, CDR1 SGDLS and CDR2 YYNGEE. Trimming at V came to 3 bases and at J to 5 bases, leaving 8 bases not matched to a gene. This CDR3 region has 15 residues. The CDR3 here is CASSDRDRVSETQYF. CDR3 DNA sequence: TGTGCCAGCAGCGACCGGGACAGGGTGTCCGAGACCCAGTACTTC.

The chain employs TRBV13 and TRBJ2-5, with D possibly matching TRBD1 (6 bases). Germline lookup yields CDR1 PRHDT and CDR2 FYEKMQ (reference sequence). The CDR3 consists of 14 residues. V was cut by 1 base and J by 1 base, with 7 bases left in between. DNA of the CDR3: TGTGCCAGCAGCTTAGACAGGGCCCAAGAGACCCAGTACTTC. Its translation is CASSLDRAQETQYF.

CDR3 protein: CAWRFLGYEQYF. In DNA form, the CDR3 reads TGTGCCTGGAGATTTTTAGGTTACGAGCAGTACTTC. This chain links TRBV30 with TRBJ2-7; D is unresolved. The CDR3 contains 12 residues. CDR1 is GTSNPN, CDR2 SVGIG, per germline (reference sequence). Between the trimmed V and J ends, which lost 3 bases and 4 bases, there was a span of 10 bases.